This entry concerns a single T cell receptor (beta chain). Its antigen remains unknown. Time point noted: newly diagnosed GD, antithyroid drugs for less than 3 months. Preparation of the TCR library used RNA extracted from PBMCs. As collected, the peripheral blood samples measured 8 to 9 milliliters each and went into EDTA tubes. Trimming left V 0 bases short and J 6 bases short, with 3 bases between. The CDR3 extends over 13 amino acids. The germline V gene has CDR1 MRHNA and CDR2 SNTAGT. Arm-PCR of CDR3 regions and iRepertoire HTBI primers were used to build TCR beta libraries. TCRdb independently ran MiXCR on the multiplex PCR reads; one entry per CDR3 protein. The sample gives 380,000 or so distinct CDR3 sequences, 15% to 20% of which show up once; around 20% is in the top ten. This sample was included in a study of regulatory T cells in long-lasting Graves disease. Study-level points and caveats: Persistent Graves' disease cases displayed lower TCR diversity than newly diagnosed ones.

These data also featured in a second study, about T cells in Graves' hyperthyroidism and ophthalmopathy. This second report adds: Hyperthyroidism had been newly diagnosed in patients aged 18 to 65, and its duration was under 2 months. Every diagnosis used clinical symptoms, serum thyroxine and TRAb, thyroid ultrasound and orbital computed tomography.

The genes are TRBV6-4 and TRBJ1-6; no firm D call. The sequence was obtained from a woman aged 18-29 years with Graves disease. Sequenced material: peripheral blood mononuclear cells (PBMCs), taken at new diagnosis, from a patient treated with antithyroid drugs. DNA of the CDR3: TGTGCCAGCAGTGACTCGACTAATTCACCCCTCCACTTT. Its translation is CASSDSTNSPLHF.